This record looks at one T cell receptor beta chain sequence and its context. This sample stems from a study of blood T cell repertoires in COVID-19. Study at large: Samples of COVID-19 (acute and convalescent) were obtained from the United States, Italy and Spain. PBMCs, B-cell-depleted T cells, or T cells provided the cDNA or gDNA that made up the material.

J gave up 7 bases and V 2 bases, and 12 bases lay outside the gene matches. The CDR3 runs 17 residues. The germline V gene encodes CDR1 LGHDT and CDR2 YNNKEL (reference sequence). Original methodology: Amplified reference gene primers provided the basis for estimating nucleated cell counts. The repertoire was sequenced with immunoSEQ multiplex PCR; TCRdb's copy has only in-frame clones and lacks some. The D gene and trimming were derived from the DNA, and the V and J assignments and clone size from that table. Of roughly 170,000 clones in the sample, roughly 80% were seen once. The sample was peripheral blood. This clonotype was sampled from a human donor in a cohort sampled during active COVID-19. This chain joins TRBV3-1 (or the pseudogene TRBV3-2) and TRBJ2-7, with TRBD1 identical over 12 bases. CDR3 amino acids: CASSQLPPGQGAFEQYF. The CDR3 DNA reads TGTGCCAGCAGCCAATTGCCCCCGGGACAGGGGGCATTTGAGCAGTACTTC.